The 6 T cell receptor beta chains below come from one sample, sequenced in a study of cytomegalovirus exposure and HLA in healthy donors (dated by TCRdb to about 2017). Library preparation employed the immunoSEQ multiplex PCR assay. For the multiplex PCR, a mixture combining 60 forward primers for TCR Vbeta segments and 13 reverse primers for TCR Jbeta segments was used. This immuneACCESS table, as held by TCRdb, lists in-frame sequences with V and J called but not all clones. Of the missing ones, under half trace to an unresolved V gene in checked studies; the others have no known cause. This sample has fewer than 250,000 clones in its table, and around 79% of those were observed once. Of the sample, around 0.4% falls within the top ten clones. Sequenced sample: PBMCs. These receptors all stem from a male donor in good health and CMV-seropositive.

CDR3 sequence reads: CASSYGTGVNEQFF. CDR3 DNA sequence: TGTGCCAGCAGTTACGGGACAGGGGTCAATGAGCAGTTCTTC. The chain is built from TRBV6-6 and TRBJ2-1, with 10 bases that match TRBD1. The CDR3 runs to 14 residues. Germline CDR1 is MNHNY and CDR2 is SVGAGI (reference sequence). V was clipped by 2 bases and J by 6 bases; unmatched bases: 1.

This clone has more than one count but fewer than ten. This sequence joins TRBV5-5 and TRBJ2-7; tentatively, D is TRBD2 (6 bases). V lost 6 bases and J lost 3, with 19 bases in between. This CDR3 has 15 residues. Germline assignment: CDR1 SGHKS and CDR2 YYEKEE (reference sequence). The CDR3 DNA is TGTGCCAGCACAGCCCTCGGGAGCCCTAACTACGAGCAGTACTTC. This encodes CASTALGSPNYEQYF. The full variable domain, rest sourced from reference TRBV5-5 and TRBJ2-7, is DAGVTQSPTHLIKTRGQQVTLRCSPISGHKSVSWYQQVLGQGPQFIFQYYEKEERGRGNFPDRFSARQFPNYSSELNVNALLLGDSALYLCASTALGSPNYEQYFGPGTRLTVT.

The V call is TRBV5-4, the J call TRBJ1-2; D may be TRBD1 (5 bases). The CDR3 totals 12 residues. V lost 4 bases and J lost 4, with 8 bases in between. Germline V gene sequence: CDR1 SGHNT, CDR2 YYREEE (reference sequence). The CDR3: CASSPDTYGYTF. The CDR3 DNA sequence: TGTGCCAGCAGCCCGGACACCTATGGCTACACCTTC.

A few counts support this clone. V usage is TRBV7-3 and J usage is TRBJ2-1; TRBD1 matches at 7 bases. The CDR3 runs 13 residues. Germline assignment: CDR1 SGHTA and CDR2 FQGTGA. V dropped 4 bases and J dropped 4; count of bases not matched to a gene: 1. DNA for the CDR3: TGTGCCAGCAGCTCGGGACAGTACAATGAGCAGTTCTTC. Translation gives CASSSGQYNEQFF.

This clone was counted between two and nine times. This sequence joins TRBV11-3 and TRBJ2-7, with a possible D match to TRBD1 (6 bases). Germline V gene lookup returns CDR1 SGHNT and CDR2 YENEEA. CDR3 length: 15 residues. V gave up 5 bases and J gave up 5 bases, with 19 bases separating them. The CDR3: CASSEQGSKGDEQYF. The CDR3 region has the DNA TGTGCCAGCAGCGAACAGGGTTCGAAAGGGGACGAGCAGTACTTC.

This rearrangement joins TRBV19 to TRBJ2-7; the D gene is possibly TRBD2 (6 bases). The V gene lost 7 bases and the J gene lost 4 bases, with 8 bases spanning the gap. The V gene's germline CDR1 is LNHDA and CDR2 SQIVND (reference sequence). The CDR3 extends over 11 amino acids. The CDR3 DNA reads TGTGCCAGTATGGCGGGGTACGAGCAGTACTTC. It encodes CASMAGYEQYF. Looking up the rest from reference TRBV19 and TRBJ2-7 gives the full variable domain: DGGITQSPKYLFRKEGQNVTLSCEQNLNHDAMYWYRQDPGQGLRLIYYSQIVNDFQKGDIAEGYSVSREKKESFPLTVTSAQKNPTAFYLCASMAGYEQYFGPGTRLTVT.